This TCR beta chain derives from a study of T cells in Graves' hyperthyroidism and ophthalmopathy. Points from the study as a whole: Most clonotypes expanded in the thyroid (above 0.001) were also present in blood.

RNA transcripts were the template for amplifying TCR beta CDR3 regions. With the HTBI primer set, the TCR CDR3 went through a first round of RT-PCR. From the multiplex PCR reads, TCRdb called clonotypes with MiXCR, one entry per CDR3 protein. Seen here are 700,000 or so distinct CDR3 sequences, around 17% observed once, and the top ten hold around 7.7%. This clonotype was found a few times. Its antigen remains unknown. Material for sequencing was blood. This TCR derives from a young man with Graves' hyperthyroidism.

CDR3 amino acids: CASSTGTDNSPLHF. In DNA, the CDR3 is TGTGCCAGCAGCACCGGGACGGATAATTCACCCCTCCACTTT. The chain is built from TRBV2 and TRBJ1-6, with a tentative D call TRBD1 (5 bases). Germline V gives CDR1 SNHLY, CDR2 FYNNEI. V lost 6 bases to trimming and J lost 5 bases, with 11 bases between them. CDR3 length: 14 amino acids.